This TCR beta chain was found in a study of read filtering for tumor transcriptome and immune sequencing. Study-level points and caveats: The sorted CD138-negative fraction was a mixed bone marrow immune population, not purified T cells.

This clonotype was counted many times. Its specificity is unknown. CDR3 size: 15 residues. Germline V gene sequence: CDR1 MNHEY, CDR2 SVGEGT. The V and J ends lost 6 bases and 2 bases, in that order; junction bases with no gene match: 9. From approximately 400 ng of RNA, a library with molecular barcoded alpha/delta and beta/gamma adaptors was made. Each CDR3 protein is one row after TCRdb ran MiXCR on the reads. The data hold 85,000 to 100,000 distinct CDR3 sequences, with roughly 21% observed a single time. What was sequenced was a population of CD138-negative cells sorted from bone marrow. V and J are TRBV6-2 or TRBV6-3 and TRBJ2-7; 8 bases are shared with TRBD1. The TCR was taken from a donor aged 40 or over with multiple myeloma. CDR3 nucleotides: TGTGCCAGCAGGGGGGACAGGAGGAGCACCTACGAGCAGTACTTC. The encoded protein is CASRGDRRSTYEQYF.